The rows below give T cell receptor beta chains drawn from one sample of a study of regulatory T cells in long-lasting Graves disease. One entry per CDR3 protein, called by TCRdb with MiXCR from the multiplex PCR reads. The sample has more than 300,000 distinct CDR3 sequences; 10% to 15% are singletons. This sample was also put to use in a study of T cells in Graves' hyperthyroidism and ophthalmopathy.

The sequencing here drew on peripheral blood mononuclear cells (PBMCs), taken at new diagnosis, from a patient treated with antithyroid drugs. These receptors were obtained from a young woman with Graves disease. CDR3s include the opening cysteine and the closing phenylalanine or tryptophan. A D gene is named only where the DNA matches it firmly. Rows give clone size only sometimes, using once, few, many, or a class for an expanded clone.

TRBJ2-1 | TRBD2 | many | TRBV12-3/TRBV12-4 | CASSLASSGRALYEQFF | TGTGCCAGCAGTTTGGCGTCTAGCGGGAGGGCCTTGTATGAGCAGTTCTTC
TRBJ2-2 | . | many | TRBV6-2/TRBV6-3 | CASSYEGTRNTGELFF | TGTGCCAGCAGTTACGAAGGGACAAGGAACACCGGGGAGCTGTTTTTT
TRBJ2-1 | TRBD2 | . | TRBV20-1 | CSANGGYYNEQFF | TGCAGTGCTAACGGGGGGTATTACAATGAGCAGTTCTTC
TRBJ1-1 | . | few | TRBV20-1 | CSARDLGGTTEAFF | TGCAGTGCTAGAGATCTGGGGGGTACGACTGAAGCTTTCTTT
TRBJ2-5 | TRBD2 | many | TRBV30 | CAWSAPGLQETQYF | TGTGCCTGGAGTGCCCCGGGACTACAAGAGACCCAGTACTTC
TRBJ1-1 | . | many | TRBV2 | CASKATEENTEAFF | TGTGCCAGCAAGGCGACAGAGGAGAACACTGAAGCTTTCTTT
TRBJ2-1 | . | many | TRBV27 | CASRTRSKQFF | TGTGCCAGCAGGACTAGAAGTAAGCAGTTCTTC
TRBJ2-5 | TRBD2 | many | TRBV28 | CASTTPAGGAQETQYF | TGTGCCAGCACCACCCCGGCGGGGGGGGCCCAAGAGACCCAGTACTTC
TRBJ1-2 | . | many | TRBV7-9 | CASSPDARSPYGYTF | TGTGCCAGCAGCCCGGACGCTCGAAGCCCCTATGGCTACACCTTC
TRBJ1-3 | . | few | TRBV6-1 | CASRPPSRVGNTIYF | TGTGCCAGCAGGCCACCCTCCCGTGTTGGTAACACCATATATTTT
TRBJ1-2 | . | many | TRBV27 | CASSPMGSANYGYTF | TGTGCCAGCAGTCCCATGGGCAGTGCTAACTATGGCTACACCTTC
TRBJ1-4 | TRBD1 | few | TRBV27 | CASSRDRGGEKLFF | TGTGCCAGCAGTCGGGACAGGGGAGGGGAAAAACTGTTTTTT
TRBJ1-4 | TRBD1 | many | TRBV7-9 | CASSETGTNEKLFF | TGTGCCAGCAGCGAGACAGGGACTAATGAAAAACTGTTTTTT
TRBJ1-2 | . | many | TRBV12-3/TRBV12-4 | CASSLQPTGLNGYTF | TGTGCCAGCAGTTTACAGCCTACAGGGTTGAATGGCTACACCTTC
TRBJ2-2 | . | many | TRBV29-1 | CSVGWLGGTGELFF | TGCAGCGTTGGCTGGTTAGGGGGCACCGGGGAGCTGTTTTTT
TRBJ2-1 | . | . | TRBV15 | CATSRAIRSTMRQFF | TGTGCCACCAGCAGAGCCATACGAAGCACTATGAGGCAGTTCTTC
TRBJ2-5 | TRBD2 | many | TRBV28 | CASRGTSGGQETQYF | TGTGCCAGCAGGGGGACTAGCGGGGGCCAAGAGACCCAGTACTTC
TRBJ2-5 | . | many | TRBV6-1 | CASSPPYVKAQYF | TGTGCCAGCAGTCCGCCATACGTAAAGGCCCAGTACTTC
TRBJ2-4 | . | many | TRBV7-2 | CASSFAGGGKNIQYF | TGTGCCAGCAGCTTCGCCGGAGGCGGGAAAAACATTCAGTACTTC
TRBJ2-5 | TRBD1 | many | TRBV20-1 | CSAREGGTGVRETQYF | TGCAGTGCTAGAGAAGGAGGGACAGGGGTGAGGGAGACCCAGTACTTC
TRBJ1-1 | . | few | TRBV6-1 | CASSSGHRVHFMNTEAFF | TGTGCCAGCAGCTCCGGACACAGGGTCCATTTCATGAACACTGAAGCTTTCTTT
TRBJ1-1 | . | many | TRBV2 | CASSEGVLNTEAFF | TGTGCCAGCAGTGAAGGGGTTTTGAACACTGAAGCTTTCTTT
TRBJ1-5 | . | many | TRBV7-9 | CASSLGHSGDHAQHF | TGTGCCAGCAGCTTAGGTCATTCCGGGGATCACGCCCAGCATTTT
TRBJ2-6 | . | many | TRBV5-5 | CASSLTPQTGANVLTF | TGTGCCAGCAGCTTGACTCCGCAAACTGGGGCCAACGTCCTGACTTTC
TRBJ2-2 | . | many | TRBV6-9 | CASSYRSENTGELFF | TGTGCCAGCAGTTACAGGTCAGAGAACACCGGGGAGCTGTTTTTT
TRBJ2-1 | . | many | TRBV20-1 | CSARDPQEGTNEQFF | TGCAGTGCTAGAGATCCCCAGGAGGGAACCAATGAGCAGTTCTTC
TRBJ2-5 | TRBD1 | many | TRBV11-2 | CASSSRDRVRETQYF | TGTGCCAGCAGCTCTAGAGACAGGGTTCGGGAGACCCAGTACTTC
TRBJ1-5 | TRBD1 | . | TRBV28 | CASLGQGKNSNQPQHF | TGTGCCAGTCTCGGACAGGGGAAAAATAGCAATCAGCCCCAGCATTTT
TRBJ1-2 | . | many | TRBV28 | CASLSNYGYTF | TGTGCCAGCCTTAGTAACTATGGCTACACCTTC
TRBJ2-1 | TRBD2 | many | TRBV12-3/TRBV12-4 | CASLLGLAETYNEQFF | TGTGCCAGCCTCCTTGGGCTAGCGGAGACCTACAATGAGCAGTTCTTC
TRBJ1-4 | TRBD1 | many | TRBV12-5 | CASGLTSWTGKNEKLFF | TGTGCTAGTGGTTTGACCAGCTGGACAGGGAAGAATGAAAAACTGTTTTTT
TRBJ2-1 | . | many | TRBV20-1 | CSARPPGEQFF | TGCAGTGCGCGACCCCCTGGGGAGCAGTTCTTC
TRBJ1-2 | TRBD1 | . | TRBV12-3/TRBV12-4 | CASSSTGGDGYTF | TGTGCCAGCAGTTCAACAGGGGGCGATGGCTACACCTTC
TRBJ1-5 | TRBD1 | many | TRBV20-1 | CSAEPGQGLQPQHF | TGCAGTGCCGAGCCGGGACAGGGGCTTCAGCCCCAGCATTTT
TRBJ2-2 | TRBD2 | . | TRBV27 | CASSQLAGGTGELFF | TGTGCCAGCAGCCAATTAGCGGGGGGCACCGGGGAGCTGTTTTTT
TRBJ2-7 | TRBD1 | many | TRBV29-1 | CSVEKQGFYEQYF | TGCAGCGTTGAGAAACAGGGGTTCTACGAGCAGTACTTC
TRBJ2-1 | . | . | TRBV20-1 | CTTPWGANEQFF | TGCACTACACCCTGGGGGGCCAATGAGCAGTTCTTC
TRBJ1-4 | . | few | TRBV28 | CASSFDRSSNEKLFF | TGTGCCAGCAGTTTCGACAGGTCTTCTAATGAAAAACTGTTTTTT
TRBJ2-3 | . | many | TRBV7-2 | CASSSTTYLLTDTQYF | TGTGCCAGCAGCTCGACTACCTACCTCCTCACAGATACGCAGTATTTT
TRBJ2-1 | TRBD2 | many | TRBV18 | CASSLTSGSSYNEQFF | TGTGCCAGCAGCTTAACTAGCGGGAGCTCCTACAATGAGCAGTTCTTC
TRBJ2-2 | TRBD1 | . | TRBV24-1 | CATSDLGWIGQGANTGELFF | TGTGCCACCAGTGATTTGGGATGGATCGGGCAGGGGGCTAACACCGGGGAGCTGTTTTTT
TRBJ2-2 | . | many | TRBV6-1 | CASRRSHWAVNTGELFF | TGTGCCAGCAGGAGGTCCCACTGGGCGGTAAACACCGGGGAGCTGTTTTTT
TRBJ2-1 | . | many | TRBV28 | CASSKRILSYNEQFF | TGTGCCAGCAGCAAGCGGATTTTGTCCTACAATGAGCAGTTCTTC